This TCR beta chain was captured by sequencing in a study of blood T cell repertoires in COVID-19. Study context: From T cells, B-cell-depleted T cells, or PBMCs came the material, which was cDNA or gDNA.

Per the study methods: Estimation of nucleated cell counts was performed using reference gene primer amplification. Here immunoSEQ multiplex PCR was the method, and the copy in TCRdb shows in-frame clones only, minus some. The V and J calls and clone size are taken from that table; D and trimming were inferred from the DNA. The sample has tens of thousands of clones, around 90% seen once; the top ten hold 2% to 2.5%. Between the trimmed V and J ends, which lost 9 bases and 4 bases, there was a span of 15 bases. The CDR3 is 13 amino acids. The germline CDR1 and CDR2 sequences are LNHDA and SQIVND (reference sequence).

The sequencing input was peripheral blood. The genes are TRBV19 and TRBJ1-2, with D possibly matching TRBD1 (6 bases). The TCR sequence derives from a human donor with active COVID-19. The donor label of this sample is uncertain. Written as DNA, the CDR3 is TGTGCCAGCCACGGTGCGGGGGCCTATGGCTACACCTTC. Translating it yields CASHGAGAYGYTF.